This T cell receptor (beta chain) was recorded in a study of cytomegalovirus exposure and HLA in healthy donors. The CDR3 runs to 15 residues. CDR1 MNHEY and CDR2 SMNVEV come from the germline V gene (reference sequence). V lost 4 bases and J 1 base, leaving 8 bases between the germline ends. The data were produced by immunoSEQ multiplex PCR, yet TCRdb's version contains in-frame clones alone and is incomplete. The data contain approximately 100,000 clones, about 93% of them singletons. The receptor was derived from a woman in her twenties or thirties in good health and CMV-seropositive. The chain is built from TRBV27 and TRBJ2-6; D not resolved. The sample taken for sequencing was PBMCs. CDR3 sequence reads: CASSSRSSGANVLTF. The DNA for the CDR3 is TGTGCCAGCAGTTCCCGGAGTTCTGGGGCCAACGTCCTGACTTTC.